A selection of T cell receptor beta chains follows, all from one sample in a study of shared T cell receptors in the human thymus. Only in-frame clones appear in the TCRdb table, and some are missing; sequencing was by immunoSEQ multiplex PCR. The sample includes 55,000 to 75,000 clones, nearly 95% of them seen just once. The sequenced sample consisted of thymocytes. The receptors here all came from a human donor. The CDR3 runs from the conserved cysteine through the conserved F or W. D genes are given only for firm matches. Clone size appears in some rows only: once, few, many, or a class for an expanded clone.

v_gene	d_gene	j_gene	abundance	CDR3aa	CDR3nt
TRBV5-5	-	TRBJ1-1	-	CASSPVGGGLTEAFF	TGTGCCAGCAGCCCTGTAGGGGGGGGGCTTACTGAAGCTTTCTTT
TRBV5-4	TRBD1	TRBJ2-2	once	CASSLGTGFGTGELFF	TGTGCCAGCAGCTTGGGGACAGGGTTCGGGACCGGGGAGCTGTTTTTT
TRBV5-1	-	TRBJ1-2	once	CASSTEGHRNYGYTF	TGCGCCAGCAGCACCGAAGGACATCGTAACTATGGCTACACCTTC
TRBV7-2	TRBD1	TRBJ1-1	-	CASSLAGQGGALGNTEAFF	TGTGCCAGCAGCTTAGCGGGACAGGGGGGCGCCCTAGGGAACACTGAAGCTTTCTTT
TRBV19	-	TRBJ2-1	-	CASSIRGSYNEQFF	TGTGCCAGTAGTATACGAGGTTCTTACAATGAGCAGTTCTTC
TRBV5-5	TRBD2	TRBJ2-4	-	CASSLAFRGGGKNIQYF	TGTGCCAGCAGCTTGGCTTTTAGGGGCGGGGGAAAAAACATTCAGTACTTC
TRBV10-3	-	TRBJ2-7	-	CAISESKGRTPYEQYF	TGTGCCATCAGTGAATCTAAAGGTCGGACACCCTACGAGCAGTACTTC
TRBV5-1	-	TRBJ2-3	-	CASSLALLDCPQMTQYF	TGCGCCAGCAGCTTGGCCCTCTTGGACTGCCCCCAGATGACGCAGTATTTT
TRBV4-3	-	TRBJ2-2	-	CASSQPPLQRNTGELFF	TGCGCCAGCAGCCAGCCTCCGCTACAGAGGAACACCGGGGAGCTGTTTTTT
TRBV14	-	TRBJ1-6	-	CASSPPGGGDNSPLHF	TGTGCCAGCAGCCCGCCGGGTGGGGGAGATAATTCACCCCTCCACTTT
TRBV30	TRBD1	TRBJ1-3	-	CAWSPGQSSGNTIYF	TGTGCCTGGAGCCCGGGACAGAGCTCTGGAAACACCATATATTTT
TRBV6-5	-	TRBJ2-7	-	CASRGQANLEQYF	TGTGCCAGCAGGGGGCAGGCGAACCTCGAGCAGTACTTC
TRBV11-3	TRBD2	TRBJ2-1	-	CASSLYTQLAGALAEQFF	TGTGCCAGCAGCTTATACACCCAACTAGCGGGGGCCCTCGCTGAGCAGTTCTTC
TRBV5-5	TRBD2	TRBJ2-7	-	CASSLSNPGSRGDYEQYF	TGTGCCAGCAGCTTATCCAACCCGGGGTCCCGGGGGGACTACGAGCAGTACTTC
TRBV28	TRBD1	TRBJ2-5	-	CASSPTGPQETQYF	TGTGCCAGCAGCCCGACAGGGCCCCAAGAGACCCAGTACTTC
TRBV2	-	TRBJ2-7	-	CVTRGKDYEQYF	TGTGTCACGAGAGGGAAGGACTACGAGCAGTACTTC
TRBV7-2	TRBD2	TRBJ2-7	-	CASSLVRGGYEQYF	TGTGCCAGCAGCTTAGTGCGGGGAGGGTACGAGCAGTACTTC
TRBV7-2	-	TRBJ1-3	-	CASSLLWEGYPNSGNTIYF	TGTGCCAGCAGCTTACTCTGGGAAGGCTATCCGAACTCTGGAAACACCATATATTTT
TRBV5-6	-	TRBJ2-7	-	CASSLTRLRSYEQYF	TGTGCCAGCAGCTTGACTAGGTTACGGTCCTACGAGCAGTACTTC
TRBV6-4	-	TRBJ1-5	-	CASAYIPGPTKNQPQHF	TGTGCCAGCGCATACATTCCGGGACCCACGAAAAATCAGCCCCAGCATTTT
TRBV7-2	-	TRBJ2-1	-	CASSYRGTQNNYNEQFF	TGTGCCAGCAGCTACCGGGGGACCCAAAATAACTACAATGAGCAGTTCTTC
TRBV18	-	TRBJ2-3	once	CASSPRDGYTDTQYF	TGTGCCAGCTCACCCCGGGACGGCTACACAGATACGCAGTATTTT
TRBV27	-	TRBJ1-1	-	CASSPWVGDTEAFF	TGTGCCAGCAGTCCTTGGGTGGGGGACACTGAAGCTTTCTTT
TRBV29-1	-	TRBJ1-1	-	CSVSEGRTEAFF	TGCAGCGTTTCGGAGGGCCGGACTGAAGCTTTCTTT
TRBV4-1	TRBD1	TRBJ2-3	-	CASSGRGRTSTDTQYF	TGCGCCAGCTCGGGTAGGGGGCGGACTAGCACAGATACGCAGTATTTT
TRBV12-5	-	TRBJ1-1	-	CASGLLIGVRVTAGAQNTEAFF	TGTGCTAGTGGTTTGCTCATTGGGGTTCGGGTGACCGCAGGGGCCCAGAACACTGAAGCTTTCTTT
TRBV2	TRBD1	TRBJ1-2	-	CARLCSQGASYGYTF	TGTGCCAGACTTTGTTCACAGGGGGCCAGCTATGGCTACACCTTC
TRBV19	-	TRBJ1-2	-	CASTPDATGTYGYTF	TGTGCCAGTACCCCCGACGCAACCGGCACATATGGCTACACCTTC
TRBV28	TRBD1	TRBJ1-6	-	CASSFTGGDSPLHF	TGTGCCAGCAGTTTCACAGGGGGTGATTCACCCCTCCACTTT
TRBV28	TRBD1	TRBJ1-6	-	CASRPGQGFRTLHF	TGTGCCAGCAGACCGGGACAGGGTTTTCGGACCCTCCACTTT
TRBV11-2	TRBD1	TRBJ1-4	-	CASSPSRDRGGKLFF	TGTGCCAGCAGTCCATCTAGAGACAGGGGAGGGAAACTGTTTTTT
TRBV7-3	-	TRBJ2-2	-	CASSRHSGRGTGELFF	TGTGCCAGCAGCCGACATTCGGGTAGAGGGACCGGGGAGCTGTTTTTT
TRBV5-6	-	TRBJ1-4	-	CASSLQGTTNVQEKLFF	TGTGCCAGCAGCTTGCAGGGGACGACAAACGTGCAGGAAAAACTGTTTTTT
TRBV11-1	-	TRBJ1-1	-	CASRGEVNTEAFF	TGTGCCAGCAGAGGCGAAGTGAACACTGAAGCTTTCTTT
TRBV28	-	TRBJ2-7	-	CASSLKEGAYEQYF	TGTGCCAGCAGTTTAAAGGAGGGGGCCTACGAGCAGTACTTC
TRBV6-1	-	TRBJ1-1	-	CASSDLRDTNLMNTEAFF	TGTGCCAGCAGTGATCTCCGGGACACAAACCTTATGAACACTGAAGCTTTCTTT
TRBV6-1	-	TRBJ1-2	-	CASSPPKYCRYTF	TGTGCCAGCAGCCCACCCAAATATTGTCGCTACACCTTC
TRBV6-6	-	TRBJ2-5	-	CASSGIKRETQYF	TGTGCCAGCAGTGGCATTAAACGAGAAACCCAGTACTTC
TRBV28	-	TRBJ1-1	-	CASSFFGFGRNTEAFF	TGTGCCAGCAGTTTTTTCGGTTTTGGGAGAAACACTGAAGCTTTCTTT
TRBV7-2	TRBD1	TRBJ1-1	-	CASSLRGQGTEAFF	TGTGCCAGCAGCTTAAGGGGGCAAGGCACTGAAGCTTTCTTT
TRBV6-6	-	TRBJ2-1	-	CASSPDTPSYNEQFF	TGTGCCAGCAGCCCAGACACCCCCTCCTACAATGAGCAGTTCTTC
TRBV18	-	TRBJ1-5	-	CASSPYPRTDSNQPQHF	TGTGCCAGCTCACCCTACCCGAGGACTGATAGCAATCAGCCCCAGCATTTT
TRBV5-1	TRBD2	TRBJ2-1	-	CASSSAGTRRVNEQFF	TGCGCCAGCAGCTCGGCCGGGACTAGGCGAGTAAATGAGCAGTTCTTC
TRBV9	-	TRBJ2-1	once	CASSVLVFGGEQFF	TGTGCCAGCAGCGTACTTGTATTCGGGGGTGAGCAGTTCTTC
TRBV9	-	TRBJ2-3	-	CASSVDVHGTSTDTQYF	TGTGCCAGCAGCGTAGACGTCCACGGTACTAGCACAGATACGCAGTATTTT
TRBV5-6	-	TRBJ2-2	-	CASSRDHDLTGELFF	TGTGCCAGCAGCCGGGACCACGATCTCACCGGGGAGCTGTTTTTT
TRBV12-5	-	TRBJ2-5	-	CASATEGEQETQYF	TGTGCTAGTGCCACAGAGGGGGAACAAGAGACCCAGTACTTC
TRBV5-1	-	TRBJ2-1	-	CASSLQYNEQFF	TGCGCCAGCAGCTTGCAGTACAATGAGCAGTTCTTC
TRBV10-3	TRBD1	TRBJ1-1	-	CAISEDRTGRNTEAFF	TGTGCCATCAGTGAGGATAGGACAGGGAGGAACACTGAAGCTTTCTTT
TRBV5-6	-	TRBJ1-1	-	CASSGGGGSGHTEAFF	TGTGCCAGCAGCGGCGGGGGCGGGTCGGGCCACACTGAAGCTTTCTTT
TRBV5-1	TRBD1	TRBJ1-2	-	CASSLSVQGNYGYTF	TGCGCCAGCAGCTTGTCAGTACAGGGGAACTATGGCTACACCTTC
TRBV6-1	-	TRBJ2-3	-	CASTRKPTDTQYF	TGTGCCAGCACTAGAAAGCCCACAGATACGCAGTATTTT
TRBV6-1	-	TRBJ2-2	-	CASRGDKRELFF	TGTGCCAGCAGGGGGGATAAAAGGGAGCTGTTTTTT
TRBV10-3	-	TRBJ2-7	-	CAISEEVFPYEQYF	TGTGCCATCAGTGAGGAAGTTTTCCCCTACGAGCAGTACTTC
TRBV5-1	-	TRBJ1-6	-	CASRKNQARKSSYNSPLHF	TGCGCCAGCAGAAAGAACCAAGCGCGGAAAAGCTCCTATAATTCACCCCTCCACTTT